One and the same sample provided the 17 T cell receptor beta chains below, sequenced in a study of cytomegalovirus exposure and HLA in healthy donors. PCR used 60 Vbeta primers and 13 Jbeta primers. The data were produced by immunoSEQ multiplex PCR, yet TCRdb's version contains in-frame clones alone and is incomplete. This sample carries about 250,000 clones, 65% to 85% of them seen once, and the ten largest clones take 2% to 2.5%. Sequencing was done on a sample of PBMCs. These receptors all stem from a female donor in good health and CMV-seronegative.

This sequence joins TRBV18 and TRBJ1-2, with 7 nucleotides matching TRBD1. In germline, CDR1 is KGHSH, CDR2 LQKENI. The CDR3 is 20 residues long. V was pared by 3 bases and J by 7 bases, with 26 bases of the junction left unmatched. CDR3 loop: CASSPIRTGGGLRYLSGYTF. The CDR3 coding sequence is TGTGCCAGCTCACCTATCCGGACAGGTGGGGGTCTAAGGTACTTATCTGGCTACACCTTC.

This rearrangement joins TRBV27 to TRBJ2-2; tentative D call: TRBD1 (5 bases). CDR3 length: 16 residues. V was cut by 3 bases and J by 2 bases, with 13 bases left in between. Germline V CDR1 and CDR2: MNHEY, SMNVEV (reference sequence). CDR3 nucleotides: TGTGCCAGCAGTTTGATGTCAGGACAAAACACCGGGGAGCTGTTTTTT. Translating it yields CASSLMSGQNTGELFF.

The J gene is TRBJ2-1, the V gene TRBV21-1; the D call of TRBD2 is as the table states it, not checked on the DNA. TRBV21-1 is termed a pseudogene. The CDR3 length is 16 residues. DNA of the CDR3: TGTGCCAGCAGCACCTACGGGACTAGCGGGACCGATGAGCAGTTCTTC. Translation gives CASSTYGTSGTDEQFF.

The CDR3 loop is CASSSGKNTEAFF. As DNA, the CDR3 is TGTGCCAGCAGCTCCGGGAAAAACACTGAAGCTTTCTTT. This chain links TRBV5-4 with TRBJ1-1, with unresolved D. V was shortened by 3 bases and J by 2 bases, with 8 bases between the two germline ends. The CDR3 is made up of 13 amino acids. Germline values: CDR1 SGHNT, CDR2 YYREEE (reference sequence).

This clone appeared a few times. The chain combines TRBV5-5 with TRBJ2-1; 11 bases line up with TRBD2. This CDR3 has 15 residues. Per germline, CDR1 SGHKS and CDR2 YYEKEE (reference sequence). The ends lost 2 bases at V and 4 bases at J; junction bases unmatched: 2. CDR3: CASSLLAGVYNEQFF. CDR3 DNA: TGTGCCAGCAGCTTACTAGCGGGAGTTTACAATGAGCAGTTCTTC. Looking up the rest from reference TRBV5-5 and TRBJ2-1 gives the full variable domain: DAGVTQSPTHLIKTRGQQVTLRCSPISGHKSVSWYQQVLGQGPQFIFQYYEKEERGRGNFPDRFSARQFPNYSSELNVNALLLGDSALYLCASSLLAGVYNEQFFGPGTRLTVL.

The V call is TRBV5-1, the J call TRBJ1-6; D is unclear. Trimming cost V 4 bases and J 10 bases, with 21 bases left between them. CDR1 and CDR2 from the germline V gene are SGHRS and YFSETQ. The CDR3 contains 16 residues. The CDR3 spells CASSPRPERERSPLHF. Written as DNA, the CDR3 is TGCGCCAGCAGCCCCAGGCCCGAGAGGGAGCGGTCACCCCTCCACTTT.

This chain links TRBV27 with TRBJ2-1, with 13 bases lining up with TRBD2. The germline V gene encodes CDR1 MNHEY and CDR2 SMNVEV (reference sequence). The junction had 10 bases not matched to a gene; V was cut back by 5 bases and J by 6 bases. The CDR3 has 17 residues. The CDR3 region has the DNA TGTGCCAGCAGTGGATTAGGGACTAGCGGGACCCCCAATGAGCAGTTCTTC. It encodes CASSGLGTSGTPNEQFF.

The chain combines TRBV25-1 with TRBJ2-1, with TRBD2 matching over 7 bases. The CDR3 loop spans 16 amino acids. Germline lookup yields CDR1 MGHDK and CDR2 SYGVNS. The V gene end was trimmed by 3 bases and the J gene end by 5 bases; junction bases not matched to a gene: 10. The CDR3 here is CASSDFRGRTDNEQFF. The CDR3 coding sequence is TGTGCCAGCAGTGATTTCCGCGGGAGAACGGACAATGAGCAGTTCTTC. Filled out from reference TRBV25-1 and TRBJ2-1, the complete variable domain reads EADIYQTPRYLVIGTGKKITLECSQTMGHDKMYWYQQDPGMELHLIHYSYGVNSTEKGDLSSESTVSRIRTEHFPLTLESARPSHTSQYLCASSDFRGRTDNEQFFGPGTRLTVL.

The genes are TRBV25-1 and TRBJ1-6; the match to TRBD1 covers 9 bases. The CDR3 is 15 amino acids. Trimming at V came to 5 bases and at J to 7 bases, leaving 6 bases not matched to a gene. Germline CDR1 reads MGHDK; CDR2 reads SYGVNS. This chain's CDR3 is CASSLQGAGNSPLHF. CDR3 in DNA: TGTGCCAGCAGTCTACAGGGGGCCGGGAATTCACCCCTCCACTTT.

The J gene is TRBJ2-7, the V gene TRBV18; 8 bases agree with TRBD1. CDR1 is KGHSH and CDR2 is LQKENI in the germline V gene. The V gene end was trimmed by 3 bases and the J gene end by 3 bases; junction bases not matched to a gene: 7. CDR3 length equals 15 residues. As DNA, the CDR3 is TGTGCCAGCTCACCTCCCGGGACAGGCGACTACGAGCAGTACTTC. Its translation is CASSPPGTGDYEQYF.

The V and J genes are TRBV5-6 and TRBJ1-2; 7 positions agree with TRBD1. V was clipped by 3 bases and J by 8 bases; unmatched bases: 7. The CDR3 spans 13 residues. Germline V gene data show CDR1 as SGHDT and CDR2 as YYEEEE. CDR3 nucleotides: TGTGCCAGCAGCTCACAGGGGATGGGCGGCTACACCTTC. Its translation is CASSSQGMGGYTF.

This chain joins TRBV12-5 and TRBJ1-5; possible D gene TRBD1, 6 bases. Per the germline V gene, CDR1 is LGHNT and CDR2 is FRNRAP. The V end lost 0 bases, the J end lost 2 bases, and 26 bases lay between the germline ends. The CDR3 is made up of 21 amino acids. The CDR3 sequence: CASGLVYRTEFIPGGNQPQHF. The CDR3, as DNA: TGTGCTAGTGGTTTGGTATATCGGACCGAATTTATACCAGGGGGCAATCAGCCCCAGCATTTT.

There are a few counts of this clone. J is TRBJ1-5 and V is TRBV19; 7 bases align to TRBD1. Germline lookup yields CDR1 LNHDA and CDR2 SQIVND (reference sequence). The V segment lost 6 bases and the J segment 3 bases; nucleotides outside the gene matches: 11. The length of the CDR3 is 16 residues. The CDR3 DNA sequence: TGTGCCAGTAGGACCCTAGACAGGGCTTTCAATCAGCCCCAGCATTTT. Protein: CASRTLDRAFNQPQHF. Looking up the rest from reference TRBV19 and TRBJ1-5 gives the full variable domain: DGGITQSPKYLFRKEGQNVTLSCEQNLNHDAMYWYRQDPGQGLRLIYYSQIVNDFQKGDIAEGYSVSREKKESFPLTVTSAQKNPTAFYLCASRTLDRAFNQPQHFGDGTRLSIL.

The V gene is TRBV5-1, the J gene TRBJ2-7; D gene unclear. Germline V gene lookup returns CDR1 SGHRS and CDR2 YFSETQ. V lost 5 bases to trimming and J lost 3 bases, with 12 bases between them. CDR3 length: 13 residues. The CDR3 sequence is CASSYSTLYEQYF. Written as DNA, the CDR3 is TGCGCCAGCAGTTACTCAACCCTCTACGAGCAGTACTTC.

This clone was seen more than once but under ten times. The chain employs TRBV19 and TRBJ1-1, with unresolved D. Germline values: CDR1 LNHDA, CDR2 SQIVND (reference sequence). V gave up 0 bases and J gave up 8 bases, with 10 bases separating them. The CDR3 loop spans 13 amino acids. The CDR3 is CASSIDGLLEAFF. In DNA, the CDR3 is TGTGCCAGTAGTATAGATGGCCTCCTGGAAGCTTTCTTT. The full variable domain, in which reference TRBV19 and TRBJ1-1 provide the parts outside the CDR3, is DGGITQSPKYLFRKEGQNVTLSCEQNLNHDAMYWYRQDPGQGLRLIYYSQIVNDFQKGDIAEGYSVSREKKESFPLTVTSAQKNPTAFYLCASSIDGLLEAFFGQGTRLTVV.

The rearrangement links TRBV19 to TRBJ1-2; 8 positions match TRBD1. Germline-derived CDR1 and CDR2 are LNHDA and SQIVND (reference sequence). V was clipped by 5 bases and J by 5 bases; unmatched bases: 7. The CDR3 runs 14 residues. The chain's CDR3 is CASSRPGGWYGYTF. Written as DNA, the CDR3 is TGTGCCAGTAGTCGACCAGGGGGCTGGTATGGCTACACCTTC.

The rearrangement joins TRBV9 to TRBJ1-3, with no clear D. This CDR3 spans 15 amino acids. Germline V CDR1 and CDR2: SGDLS, YYNGEE. Trimming stripped 2 bases from V and 0 bases from J, with 9 bases between. CDR3 sequence: CASSVGQHSGNTIYF. DNA of the CDR3: TGTGCCAGCAGCGTTGGGCAGCACTCTGGAAACACCATATATTTT.